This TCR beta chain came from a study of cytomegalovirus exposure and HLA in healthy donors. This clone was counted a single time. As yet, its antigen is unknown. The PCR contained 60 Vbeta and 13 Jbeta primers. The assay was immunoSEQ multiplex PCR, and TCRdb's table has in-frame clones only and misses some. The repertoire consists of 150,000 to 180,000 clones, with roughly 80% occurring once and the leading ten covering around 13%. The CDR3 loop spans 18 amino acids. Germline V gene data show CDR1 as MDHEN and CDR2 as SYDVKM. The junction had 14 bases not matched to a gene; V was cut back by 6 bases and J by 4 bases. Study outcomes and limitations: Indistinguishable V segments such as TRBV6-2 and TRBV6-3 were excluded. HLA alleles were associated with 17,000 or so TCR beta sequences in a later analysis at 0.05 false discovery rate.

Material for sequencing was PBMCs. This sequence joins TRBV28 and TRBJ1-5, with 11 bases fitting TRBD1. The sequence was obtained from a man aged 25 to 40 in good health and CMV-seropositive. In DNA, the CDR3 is TGTGCCAGCAGCTCCTGGACAGGGGGCCCCTTCGTAAATCAGCCCCAGCATTTT. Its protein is CASSSWTGGPFVNQPQHF.